Listed here are 10 T cell receptor beta chains from one sample, sequenced in a study of identical twins. MiXCR, run by TCRdb on the 5' RACE reads, gives a single entry per CDR3 protein. The sample has a few hundred thousand distinct CDR3 sequences; 5% to 7% are singletons. These data are also associated with another study on T cells expressing NK-cell markers.

The material sequenced was CD8+ T cells sorted from blood. The receptor set was obtained from a woman aged 18-29 years in good health.

The chain uses TRBV27 and TRBJ2-1, with D unclear. With 4 bases removed from V and 5 bases from J, the gap between germline ends came to 9 bases. Per the germline V gene, CDR1 is MNHEY and CDR2 is SMNVEV (reference sequence). This CDR3 has 13 residues. CDR3 sequence reads: CASSYLDHNEQFF. CDR3 bases: TGTGCCAGCAGTTACCTGGACCACAATGAGCAGTTCTTC.

The table lists this clonotype with a few counts. This chain uses TRBV6-2 or TRBV6-3 with TRBJ2-7, with D possibly being TRBD1 (6 bases). Trimming removed 6 bases at V and 3 bases at J, with 9 bases between. This CDR3 has 12 amino acids. Germline CDR1 is MNHEY and CDR2 is SVGEGT. CDR3 region: CASRGALYEQYF. The CDR3 nucleotides are TGTGCCAGCAGGGGGGCCCTCTACGAGCAGTACTTC.

This rearrangement joins TRBV7-9 to TRBJ1-4; 9 positions match TRBD1. From germline, CDR1 is SEHNR and CDR2 FQNEAQ (reference sequence). The CDR3 sequence is 15 residues long. J was trimmed by 6 bases and V by 0 bases; bases with no gene match: 2. As DNA, the CDR3 is TGTGCCAGCAGCTTAGCAAGGACAGGGGATGAAAAACTGTTTTTT. Amino acids: CASSLARTGDEKLFF.

The chain has TRBV29-1 and TRBJ2-3; D is unclear. V shed 7 bases and J shed 11 bases, with 13 bases lying between them. This CDR3 comprises 10 residues. Germline CDR1 is SQVTM and CDR2 is ANQGSEA. The CDR3, as DNA: TGCAGCGCCGCCTCTGGGGAGCAGTATTTT. This encodes CSAASGEQYF.

This clonotype was recorded a few times. The V call is TRBV27, the J call TRBJ1-1; 9 bases fit TRBD1. This CDR3 is built from 15 residues. V was pared by 4 bases and J by 4 bases, with 7 bases of the junction left unmatched. CDR1 and CDR2 from the germline V gene are MNHEY and SMNVEV (reference sequence). The CDR3 bases are TGTGCCAGCAGTTCCGACCTGGGACAGGGCACTGAAGCTTTCTTT. Translation gives CASSSDLGQGTEAFF.

This clonotype was recorded many times. The chain has TRBV29-1 and TRBJ1-1, with a tentative D call TRBD1 (5 bases). The CDR3 contains 13 residues. V lost 1 base to trimming and J lost 6 bases, with 12 bases between them. Germline V gene data show CDR1 as SQVTM and CDR2 as ANQGSEA. The CDR3 DNA is TGCAGCGTTGAAGGCCAAGGGGCCGCTGAAGCTTTCTTT. Protein product: CSVEGQGAAEAFF.

The genes are TRBV6-2 or TRBV6-3 and TRBJ1-1; possible D gene TRBD1, 5 bases. Germline V gene data show CDR1 as MNHEY and CDR2 as SVGEGT. This CDR3 region has 13 residues. Trimming took 10 bases from V and 0 from J, leaving 12 bases between them. The DNA for the CDR3 is TGTGCCACCTCCCTGGGGCTGAACACTGAAGCTTTCTTT. Protein: CATSLGLNTEAFF.

This clonotype was seen more than once but under ten times. The chain has TRBV5-5 and TRBJ2-4, with 7 bases aligning to TRBD1. After removal of 4 bases from V and 3 bases from J, the junction contained 4 bases not matched to a gene. Germline lookup yields CDR1 SGHKS and CDR2 YYEKEE (reference sequence). There are 14 residues in the CDR3. The CDR3 loop reads CASSQGQDKNIQYF. CDR3 coding DNA: TGTGCCAGCAGCCAAGGACAGGACAAAAACATTCAGTACTTC. Full variable domain (remainder filled in from reference TRBV5-5 and TRBJ2-4): DAGVTQSPTHLIKTRGQQVTLRCSPISGHKSVSWYQQVLGQGPQFIFQYYEKEERGRGNFPDRFSARQFPNYSSELNVNALLLGDSALYLCASSQGQDKNIQYFGAGTRLSVL.

The CDR3 spells CASSEGLAGDHEQYF. The CDR3 DNA follows: TGTGCCAGCAGTGAAGGACTAGCGGGAGACCACGAGCAGTACTTC. The chain has TRBV6-1 and TRBJ2-7; 12 nucleotides match TRBD2. V dropped 1 base and J dropped 5; count of bases not matched to a gene: 3. Germline-derived CDR1 and CDR2 are MNHNS and SASEGT. CDR3 length: 15 residues.

This sequence joins TRBV4-1 and TRBJ2-1; D unresolved. The CDR3 runs to 15 residues. Germline CDR1 and CDR2: MGHRA and YSYEKL. V was cut by 2 bases and J by 0 bases, with 8 bases left in between. CDR3 sequence reads: CASSQRWDSYNEQFF. The CDR3 DNA sequence: TGCGCCAGCAGCCAAAGGTGGGACTCCTACAATGAGCAGTTCTTC.